The 27 T cell receptor beta chains given below trace back to one sample, sequenced in a study of T cell responses to AZD1222 COVID-19 vaccine. The assay was immunoSEQ multiplex PCR, and TCRdb's table has in-frame clones only and misses some. The table has about 56,000 clones, roughly 86% seen once. The material was peripheral blood, obtained on day 0 of AZD1222 vaccination. Every receptor here comes from an adult in good health.

V gene TRBV18 combines with J gene TRBJ1-6; no reliable D call. The V end lost 6 bases, the J end lost 10 bases, and 10 bases lay between the germline ends. The V gene's germline CDR1 is KGHSH and CDR2 LQKENI. This CDR3 contains 12 residues. This CDR3 reads CASSRADSPLHF. In DNA form, the CDR3 reads TGTGCCAGCTCTCGGGCCGACTCACCCCTCCACTTT.

This chain uses TRBV4-1 with TRBJ2-1; D possibly corresponds to TRBD1 (5 bases). The CDR3 has 15 amino acids. V lost 1 base and J 0 bases, leaving 7 bases between the germline ends. Germline V gene data show CDR1 as MGHRA and CDR2 as YSYEKL. This CDR3 is CASSQVRVSYNEQFF. In DNA, the CDR3 is TGCGCCAGCAGCCAAGTCAGGGTCTCCTACAATGAGCAGTTCTTC.

The gene calls are TRBV30 and TRBJ1-6, with D perhaps TRBD1 (5 bases). Germline values: CDR1 GTSNPN, CDR2 SVGIG (reference sequence). The germline V and J ends were trimmed by 3 bases and 10 bases, with 10 bases remaining between them. This CDR3 contains 12 residues. CDR3 loop: CAWRGGMSPLHF. The CDR3 coding sequence is TGTGCCTGGAGGGGGGGGATGTCACCCCTCCACTTT.

The chain combines TRBV10-3 with TRBJ1-5; no clear D gene. The germline CDR1 and CDR2 sequences are ENHRY and SYGVKD. This CDR3 contains 11 residues. Trimming pared 11 bases from V and 9 bases from J, leaving 14 bases between. CDR3 protein: CAAETWWPQHF. The CDR3 nucleotides read TGTGCCGCCGAAACATGGTGGCCCCAGCATTTT.

The J gene is TRBJ2-5, the V gene TRBV11-2, with D perhaps assigned TRBD1 or TRBD2 (5 bases each). Trimming left V 6 bases short and J 2 bases short, with 10 bases between. The germline CDR1 and CDR2 sequences are SGHAT and FQNNGV. This CDR3 comprises 13 residues. The CDR3 protein is CASSGTEQETQYF. As DNA, the CDR3 is TGTGCCAGCAGTGGGACGGAACAAGAGACCCAGTACTTC. Full variable domain (remainder filled in from reference TRBV11-2 and TRBJ2-5): EAGVAQSPRYKIIEKRQSVAFWCNPISGHATLYWYQQILGQGPKLLIQFQNNGVVDDSQLPKDRFSAERLKGVDSTLKIQPAKLEDSAVYLCASSGTEQETQYFGPGTRLLVL.

The chain employs TRBV7-8 and TRBJ2-7; 10 nucleotides agree with TRBD2. Germline V gene sequence: CDR1 SGHVS, CDR2 FQNEAQ. The CDR3 has 14 amino acids. V lost 6 bases and J lost 2; bases outside the gene matches: 4. CDR3 DNA sequence: TGTGCCAGCAGTACTAGCGGGACCACCTACGAGCAGTACTTC. Its protein product is CASSTSGTTYEQYF.

The chain recombines TRBV5-1 with TRBJ2-3; TRBD1 matches at 7 bases. This CDR3 contains 14 residues. Germline V CDR1 and CDR2: SGHRS, YFSETQ. The V and J ends lost 2 bases and 5 bases, in that order; junction bases with no gene match: 5. The CDR3 reads CASSFRQGRDTQYF. CDR3 bases: TGCGCCAGCAGCTTCAGACAGGGCAGAGATACGCAGTATTTT.

The rearrangement uses TRBV2 and TRBJ1-6, with 9 nucleotides matching TRBD1. Germline-derived CDR1 and CDR2 are SNHLY and FYNNEI. The CDR3 contains 15 residues. J lost 9 bases, V lost 2 bases, and 5 bases had no gene match. The DNA for the CDR3 is TGTGCCAGCAGTGAACTACAGGGGGCTGGTTCACCCCTCCACTTT. Its protein is CASSELQGAGSPLHF.

The rearrangement links TRBV20-1 to TRBJ2-5; TRBD2 matches 8 bases. With 3 bases clipped from V and 4 bases from J, the junction kept 7 bases outside the gene matches. The CDR3 loop spans 14 amino acids. Germline CDR1 and CDR2: DFQATT and SNEGSKA (reference sequence). CDR3 DNA sequence: TGCAGTGCTAGTCCTCCGACTAGCGCAGAGACCCAGTACTTC. Translating gives CSASPPTSAETQYF.

The genes are TRBV11-3 and TRBJ2-1, with 12 bases aligning to TRBD2. CDR3 length: 17 amino acids. From germline, CDR1 is SGHNT and CDR2 YENEEA. V lost 0 bases and J lost 5; bases outside the gene matches: 5. DNA of the CDR3: TGTGCCAGCAGCTTAGAGTTACTAGCGGGAGGTAACAATGAGCAGTTCTTC. Residues: CASSLELLAGGNNEQFF.

The rearrangement joins TRBV28 to TRBJ1-2, with D perhaps matching TRBD1 (5 bases). Germline assignment: CDR1 MDHEN and CDR2 SYDVKM. The CDR3 is made up of 15 amino acids. The ends were cut back, 7 bases at V and 3 bases at J, with 18 bases in the middle. Here the CDR3 reads CASTQGPGTDYGYTF. The CDR3 nucleotides are TGTGCCAGCACCCAAGGTCCTGGGACGGACTATGGCTACACCTTC.

A single count supports this clone. CDR3 sequence reads: CASSLNPGLAGTGELFF. The CDR3 DNA follows: TGTGCCAGCAGCTTAAATCCCGGACTAGCGGGGACCGGGGAGCTGTTTTTT. The J gene is TRBJ2-2, the V gene TRBV7-3, with 12 positions matching TRBD2. Trimming removed 1 base from V and 5 bases from J; junction bases left unmatched: 5. Germline CDR1 SGHTA, CDR2 FQGTGA. The CDR3 length is 17 residues.

J is TRBJ2-2 and V is TRBV6-2 or TRBV6-3; D may be TRBD2 (6 bases). This CDR3 comprises 15 residues. Looked up from germline, CDR1 is MNHEY and CDR2 is SVGEGT. The ends were cut back, 2 bases at V and 6 bases at J, with 13 bases in the middle. The CDR3 protein is CASSYIGRKAGELFF. CDR3 DNA sequence: TGTGCCAGCAGTTACATCGGGAGAAAAGCCGGGGAGCTGTTTTTT.

V and J are TRBV25-1 and TRBJ2-5; no clear D. Germline V lookup: CDR1 MGHDK, CDR2 SYGVNS. This CDR3 has 13 residues. Trimming removed 2 bases from V and 4 bases from J, with 8 bases in between. As DNA, the CDR3 is TGTGCCAGCAGTGAAGGATCCGGAGAGACCCAGTACTTC. It is translated as CASSEGSGETQYF.

V usage is TRBV4-3 and J usage is TRBJ1-2; D uncertain. Germline CDR1 LGHNA, CDR2 YSLEER. The CDR3 totals 14 residues. V dropped 4 bases and J dropped 8 bases, with 17 bases sitting between them. CDR3 loop: CASSRHELDLGYTF. The CDR3 DNA sequence: TGCGCCAGCAGCCGACATGAACTTGATTTGGGCTACACCTTC.

V and J are TRBV10-3 and TRBJ2-2; D ambiguous. Germline V gene sequence: CDR1 ENHRY, CDR2 SYGVKD. The germline V and J ends were trimmed by 7 bases and 3 bases, with 9 bases remaining between them. This CDR3 has 13 amino acids. The CDR3 region is CAINGDYTGELFF. The CDR3 nucleotides read TGTGCCATCAATGGAGATTACACCGGGGAGCTGTTTTTT.

This chain uses TRBV4-2 with TRBJ2-3, with D maybe TRBD2 (6 bases). CDR1 and CDR2 (germline): LGHNA, YNFKEQ. The V and J ends lost 1 base and 2 bases respectively, with 10 bases between them. The CDR3 is 15 amino acids. The CDR3 DNA reads TGTGCCAGCAGCCAAGCGGGAGTGGCCACAGATACGCAGTATTTT. The encoded protein is CASSQAGVATDTQYF.

The chain links TRBV18 to TRBJ2-1, with TRBD2 identical over 9 bases. The ends lost 1 base at V and 8 bases at J; junction bases unmatched: 3. Germline V gene data show CDR1 as KGHSH and CDR2 as LQKENI. This CDR3 spans 14 amino acids. The CDR3 nucleotides read TGTGCCAGCTCACCACTAGCGGGAGTTCATGAGCAGTTCTTC. Its protein is CASSPLAGVHEQFF.

Turning to this clone: Compared with germline, one end of the junction differs, possibly owing to a read error. This sequence joins TRBV7-7 and TRBJ2-7; D is uncertain. Germline-derived CDR1 and CDR2 are SSHAT and FNYEAQ (reference sequence). The CDR3 has 15 amino acids. CDR3 sequence (DNA): TGTGCTAGCAGCTTAGGGCCGGACGAAGCTTACGAGCAGTACTTC. Protein sequence: CASSLGPDEAYEQYF. The variable domain in full, completed from reference TRBV7-7 and TRBJ2-7, reads GAGVSQSPRYKVTKRGQDVTLRCDPISSHATLYWYQQALGQGPEFLTYFNYEAQPDKSGLPSDRFSAERPEGSISTLTIQRTEQRDSAMYRCASSLGPDEAYEQYFGPGTRLTVT.

Of note for this clone: A read error may account for a junction end that differs from germline. The V call is TRBV4-3, the J call TRBJ2-3; 10 positions agree with TRBD2. Germline V lookup: CDR1 LGHNA, CDR2 YSLEER. The CDR3 loop spans 16 amino acids. The CDR3 nucleotides read TGCGCCAGCAGCCAAGAGGTAGCGGGAGGCACCGATACGCAGTATTTT. Translating it yields CASSQEVAGGTDTQYF.

The V gene is TRBV27, the J gene TRBJ1-1; unclear D gene. The germline gives CDR1 MNHEY, CDR2 SMNVEV (reference sequence). The CDR3 extends over 14 amino acids. V was cut by 1 base and J by 1 base, with 7 bases left in between. CDR3 sequence reads: CASSLFHQNTEAFF. The DNA of the CDR3 is TGTGCCAGCAGTTTATTTCACCAGAACACTGAAGCTTTCTTT.

A word on this clone: The junction differs from germline at one of its ends, possibly a read error. This chain connects TRBV3-1 (or the pseudogene TRBV3-2) to TRBJ2-7; possible D gene TRBD1, 5 bases. The germline V gene has CDR1 LGHDT and CDR2 YNNKEL (reference sequence). This CDR3 has 16 amino acids. Here the CDR3 DNA reads TGTGCCGGCAGCCAACTCCCGGCCCAGGGCGGCGGCGAGCAGTACTTC. Its protein is CAGSQLPAQGGGEQYF.

This clone was seen a handful of times. This sequence joins TRBV19 and TRBJ2-1; perhaps TRBD2 as D (5 bases). This CDR3 spans 12 amino acids. Between the trimmed V and J ends, which lost 5 bases and 7 bases, there was a span of 9 bases. The germline gives CDR1 LNHDA, CDR2 SQIVND (reference sequence). DNA of the CDR3: TGTGCCAGTAGTTATAGGGAGAATGAGCAGTTCTTC. Amino acid sequence: CASSYRENEQFF.

The sample holds one count of this clone. V is TRBV5-1 and J is TRBJ2-3; 7 positions agree with TRBD1. CDR3 length: 16 residues. Germline CDR1 reads SGHRS; CDR2 reads YFSETQ. The junction had 10 bases not matched to a gene; V was cut back by 4 bases and J by 2 bases. As DNA, the CDR3 is TGCGCCAGCAGCACCTCGATACAGGGGAACACAGATACGCAGTATTTT. Encoded protein: CASSTSIQGNTDTQYF. The full variable domain, completed using reference TRBV5-1 and TRBJ2-3, is KAGVTQTPRYLIKTRGQQVTLSCSPISGHRSVSWYQQTPGQGLQFLFEYFSETQRNKGNFPGRFSGRQFSNSRSEMNVSTLELGDSALYLCASSTSIQGNTDTQYFGPGTRLTVL.

This clone was detected only a few times. This chain links TRBV28 with TRBJ1-5; D not certain. The V end lost 10 bases, the J end lost 4 bases, and 2 bases lay between the germline ends. The germline CDR1 and CDR2 sequences are MDHEN and SYDVKM. The CDR3 sequence is 9 residues long. The DNA of the CDR3 is TGTGCCACAAATCAGCCCCAGCATTTT. It is translated as CATNQPQHF.

The genes are TRBV4-1 and TRBJ2-7; maybe TRBD2 (6 bases). Germline V gives CDR1 MGHRA, CDR2 YSYEKL. Between the trimmed V and J ends, which lost 0 bases and 4 bases, there was a span of 10 bases. The CDR3 is 14 amino acids. As DNA, the CDR3 is TGCGCCAGCAGCCAAGATGGGGGGTCGTACGAGCAGTACTTC. Protein product: CASSQDGGSYEQYF.

This chain joins TRBV7-9 and TRBJ1-5; unclear D gene. CDR3 size: 12 residues. The ends were cut back, 5 bases at V and 4 bases at J, with 6 bases in the middle. The germline V gene encodes CDR1 SEHNR and CDR2 FQNEAQ (reference sequence). CDR3 nucleotide sequence: TGTGCCAGCAGCCCTTCTAATCAGCCCCAGCATTTT. Translated, it gives CASSPSNQPQHF.